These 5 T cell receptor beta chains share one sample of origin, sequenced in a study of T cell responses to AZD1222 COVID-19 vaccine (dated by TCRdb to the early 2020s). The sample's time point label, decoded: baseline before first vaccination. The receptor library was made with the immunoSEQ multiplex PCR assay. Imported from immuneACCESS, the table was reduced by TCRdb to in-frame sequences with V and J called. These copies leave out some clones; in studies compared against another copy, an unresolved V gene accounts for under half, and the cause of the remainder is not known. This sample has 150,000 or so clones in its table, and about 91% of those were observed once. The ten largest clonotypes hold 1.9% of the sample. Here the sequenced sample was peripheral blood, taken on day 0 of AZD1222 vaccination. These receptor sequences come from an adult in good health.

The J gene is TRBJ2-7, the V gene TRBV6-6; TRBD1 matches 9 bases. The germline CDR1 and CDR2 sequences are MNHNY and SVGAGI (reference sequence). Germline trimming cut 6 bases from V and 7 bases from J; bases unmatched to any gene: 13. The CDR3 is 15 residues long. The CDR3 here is CASSLTGTGSGEQYF. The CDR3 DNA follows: TGTGCCAGCAGCCTTACCGGGACAGGGTCTGGGGAGCAGTACTTC.

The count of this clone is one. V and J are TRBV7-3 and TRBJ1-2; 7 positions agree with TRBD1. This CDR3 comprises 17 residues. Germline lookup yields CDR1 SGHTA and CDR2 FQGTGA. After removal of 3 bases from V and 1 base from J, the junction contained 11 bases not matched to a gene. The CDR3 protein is CASSLTGGGGLNYGYTF. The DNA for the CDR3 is TGTGCCAGCAGCTTGACGGGTGGAGGGGGCCTTAACTATGGCTACACCTTC.

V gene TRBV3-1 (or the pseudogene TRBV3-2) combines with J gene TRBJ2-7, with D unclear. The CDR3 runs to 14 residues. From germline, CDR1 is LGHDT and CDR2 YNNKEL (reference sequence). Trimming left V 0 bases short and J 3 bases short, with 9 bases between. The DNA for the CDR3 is TGTGCCAGCAGCCAAGATCTAGTGCACTACGAGCAGTACTTC. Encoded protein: CASSQDLVHYEQYF.

The CDR3 DNA follows: TGTGCCAGCAGACTAGCGGGGGTCACAGATACGCAGTATTTT. Protein: CASRLAGVTDTQYF. This chain uses TRBV7-2 with TRBJ2-3, with TRBD2 matching over 11 bases. The V segment lost 6 bases and the J segment 2 bases; nucleotides outside the gene matches: 1. The CDR3 contains 14 residues. CDR1 SGHTA and CDR2 FQGNSA come from the germline V gene.

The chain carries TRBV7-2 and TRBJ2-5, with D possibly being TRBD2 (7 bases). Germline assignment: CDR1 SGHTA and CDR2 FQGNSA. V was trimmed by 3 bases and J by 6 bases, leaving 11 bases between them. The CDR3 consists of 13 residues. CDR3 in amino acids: CASSFGGRKTQYF. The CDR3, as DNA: TGTGCCAGCAGCTTCGGGGGGCGGAAGACCCAGTACTTC.